Listed below are T cell receptor beta chains from one sample, sequenced in a study of blood T cell repertoires in COVID-19. The protocol was immunoSEQ multiplex PCR, while the TCRdb copy is restricted to in-frame clones and leaves out a portion. The sample contains more than 100,000 clones, 85% of which appear only once. The specimen sequenced was peripheral blood. The receptors were gathered from an elderly man with acute or convalescent COVID-19. The CDR3 runs from the conserved cysteine through the conserved F or W. The order of the fields is V gene, J gene, D gene, clone size, CDR3 DNA, CDR3 protein. A D gene is named only where the DNA matches it firmly. Expanded clones get a size class; other rows say once, few or many, or leave the size out.

V: TRBV28
J: TRBJ1-1
D: NA
size: NA
DNA: TGTGCCAGCAGTTTACGAGGGCCAGTCCCTGAAGCTTTCTTT
CDR3: CASSLRGPVPEAFF

V: TRBV11-2
J: TRBJ2-7
D: TRBD2
size: NA
DNA: TGTGCCAGCAGCTTAGTTTCTAGCGGGACTAGCGGGAGGAAAGAGCAGTACTTC
CDR3: CASSLVSSGTSGRKEQYF

V: TRBV4-3
J: TRBJ1-1
D: NA
size: NA
DNA: TGCGCCAGCAGCCAAGATTCAGGGTCCCCTGTGGGCACTGAAGCTTTCTTT
CDR3: CASSQDSGSPVGTEAFF

V: TRBV2
J: TRBJ1-2
D: TRBD1
size: NA
DNA: TGTGCCAGCAGAGGACAGGGGGCCGGTGGCTACACCTTC
CDR3: CASRGQGAGGYTF

V: TRBV9
J: TRBJ1-1
D: TRBD1
size: NA
DNA: TGTGCCAGCAGCGTTGCCCGGGACAGCAACATGAACACTGAAGCTTTCTTT
CDR3: CASSVARDSNMNTEAFF

V: TRBV30
J: TRBJ1-1
D: TRBD1
size: NA
DNA: TGTGCCTGGAGTTCAACAGGGGCTGAAGCTTTCTTT
CDR3: CAWSSTGAEAFF

V: TRBV2
J: TRBJ2-5
D: TRBD1
size: NA
DNA: TGTGCCAGCAGTGAGGTAGGGGGCCGTGTGGAGACCCAGTACTTC
CDR3: CASSEVGGRVETQYF

V: TRBV4-3
J: TRBJ1-4
D: NA
size: NA
DNA: TGCGCCAGCAGCCAAGAACGGTGGGGGACAAGAGGTGAAAAACTGTTTTTT
CDR3: CASSQERWGTRGEKLFF

V: TRBV29-1
J: TRBJ1-5
D: TRBD1
size: NA
DNA: TGCAGCGTGGTCGACAGGGTGGGCAATCAGCCCCAGCATTTT
CDR3: CSVVDRVGNQPQHF

V: TRBV19
J: TRBJ2-2
D: TRBD1
size: NA
DNA: TGTGCCAGTAGTGAAGACAGGGGGGTCGGGGAGCTGTTTTTT
CDR3: CASSEDRGVGELFF

V: TRBV27
J: TRBJ1-1
D: NA
size: NA
DNA: TGTGCCAGCAGTTTATTCGGGACACTGAACACTGAAGCTTTCTTT
CDR3: CASSLFGTLNTEAFF

V: TRBV7-9
J: TRBJ2-3
D: TRBD2
size: NA
DNA: TGTGCCAGCAGCTTAGGCGAGCGGGGTGTTAGGGATACGCAGTATTTT
CDR3: CASSLGERGVRDTQYF

V: TRBV7-9
J: TRBJ2-7
D: TRBD1
size: NA
DNA: TGTGCCAGCAGCCACCCCGACAGGGTGCTCGAGCAGTACTTC
CDR3: CASSHPDRVLEQYF

V: TRBV2
J: TRBJ2-7
D: NA
size: NA
DNA: TGTGCCAGCAGGGAGGGTTCCTACGAGCAGTACTTC
CDR3: CASREGSYEQYF

V: TRBV6-5
J: TRBJ1-1
D: NA
size: NA
DNA: TGTGCCAGCAGTTACGGTGGTGCGGAAGCTTTCTTT
CDR3: CASSYGGAEAFF

V: TRBV18
J: TRBJ1-6
D: NA
size: NA
DNA: TGTGCCAGCTCAACCGGGAATTCACCCCTCCACTTT
CDR3: CASSTGNSPLHF

V: TRBV21-1
J: TRBJ1-2
D: NA
size: once
DNA: TGTGCCAGCACCCGTGCGGGGCGTTATGGCTACACCTTC
CDR3: CASTRAGRYGYTF

V: TRBV18
J: TRBJ2-7
D: NA
size: NA
DNA: TGTGCCAGCTCCGAGGGCCGTATCGGCTACGAGCAGTACTTC
CDR3: CASSEGRIGYEQYF